The 25 T cell receptor beta chains below were found in one sample sequenced in a study of blood T cell repertoires in COVID-19. The repertoire was sequenced with immunoSEQ multiplex PCR; TCRdb's copy has only in-frame clones and lacks some. The table has almost 40,000 clones, around 85% seen once. Specimen: peripheral blood. These TCRs come from a man between 60 and 70 years old with acute or convalescent COVID-19.

The chain's CDR3 is CASSLWGSGAYNEQFF. CDR3 DNA: TGTGCCAGCAGTTTATGGGGTAGCGGGGCCTACAATGAGCAGTTCTTC. This chain connects TRBV27 to TRBJ2-1, with 8 bases fitting TRBD2. This CDR3 has 16 residues. The V and J ends lost 1 base and 2 bases, in that order; junction bases with no gene match: 4. The germline V gene encodes CDR1 MNHEY and CDR2 SMNVEV (reference sequence).

There are a few counts of this clone. This chain joins TRBV11-3 and TRBJ2-7; 11 bases line up with TRBD1. This CDR3 is 15 amino acids long. CDR1 SGHNT and CDR2 YENEEA come from the germline V gene. Trimming removed 6 bases from V and 0 bases from J; junction bases left unmatched: 4. Here the CDR3 DNA reads TGTGCCAGCAGTCCTGGGACAGGGGGCTCCTACGAGCAGTACTTC. It translates to CASSPGTGGSYEQYF.

The chain couples TRBV24-1 to TRBJ2-2; D unclear. The CDR3 runs 12 residues. CDR1 and CDR2 (germline): KGHDR, SFDVKD. With 9 bases removed from V and 1 base from J, the gap between germline ends came to 5 bases. The CDR3 loop reads CATQENTGELFF. In DNA form, the CDR3 reads TGTGCCACCCAGGAGAACACCGGGGAGCTGTTTTTT.

The chain combines TRBV3-1 (or the pseudogene TRBV3-2) with TRBJ1-2, with D possibly TRBD1 on 5 matching bases. CDR1 and CDR2 from the germline V gene are LGHDT and YNNKEL (reference sequence). This CDR3 has 13 amino acids. Trimming took off 4 bases at V and 4 bases at J, with 10 bases between the two ends. CDR3 DNA sequence: TGTGCCAGCAGCCCCCAGGGCCTCTATGGCTACACCTTC. It is translated as CASSPQGLYGYTF.

CDR3: CASSQGQGITEAFF. The CDR3 DNA follows: TGTGCCAGCAGTCAGGGACAGGGTATCACTGAAGCTTTCTTT. The rearrangement uses TRBV6-5 and TRBJ1-1, with TRBD1 matching over 9 bases. With 5 bases clipped from V and 4 bases from J, the junction kept 5 bases outside the gene matches. This CDR3 has 14 residues. From germline, CDR1 is MNHEY and CDR2 SVGAGI.

This clone has only one observation. The gene calls are TRBV5-4 and TRBJ2-2; 9 nucleotides match TRBD2. In germline, CDR1 is SGHNT, CDR2 YYREEE (reference sequence). J was trimmed by 3 bases and V by 4 bases; bases with no gene match: 4. The CDR3 contains 15 residues. CDR3 protein: CASSGTSGHTGELFF. The CDR3 DNA sequence: TGTGCCAGCAGCGGTACTAGCGGGCACACCGGGGAGCTGTTTTTT.

This chain links TRBV5-1 with TRBJ2-5; D is unclear. Germline CDR1 is SGHRS and CDR2 is YFSETQ. V was clipped by 2 bases and J by 3 bases, with 5 bases between them. CDR3 size: 12 residues. This CDR3 reads CASSLPKETQYF. DNA of the CDR3: TGCGCCAGCAGCTTACCTAAAGAGACCCAGTACTTC.

V and J are TRBV3-1 (or the pseudogene TRBV3-2) and TRBJ1-2; D may be TRBD1 (5 bases). Germline lookup yields CDR1 LGHDT and CDR2 YNNKEL (reference sequence). V was pared by 3 bases and J by 8 bases, with 16 bases between. CDR3 size: 14 residues. CDR3 nucleotides: TGTGCCAGCAGCCATCCCCAGGGCAGTTACGGCTACACCTTC. Its protein is CASSHPQGSYGYTF.

The genes are TRBV19 and TRBJ1-1, with 9 bases matching TRBD1. This CDR3 has 16 residues. With 5 bases clipped from V and 5 bases from J, the junction kept 12 bases outside the gene matches. Germline V CDR1 and CDR2: LNHDA, SQIVND (reference sequence). Here the CDR3 reads CASSYNRGQGTTEAFF. As DNA, the CDR3 is TGTGCCAGTAGTTACAACCGGGGACAGGGTACGACTGAAGCTTTCTTT. The variable domain in full, with the rest retrieved from reference TRBV19 and TRBJ1-1, is DGGITQSPKYLFRKEGQNVTLSCEQNLNHDAMYWYRQDPGQGLRLIYYSQIVNDFQKGDIAEGYSVSREKKESFPLTVTSAQKNPTAFYLCASSYNRGQGTTEAFFGQGTRLTVV.

The CDR3 DNA reads TGCAGCGTTGGCGGGGCGGGAGATACGCAGTATTTT. Encoded protein: CSVGGAGDTQYF. The chain has TRBV29-1 and TRBJ2-3, with a possible D match to TRBD2 (6 bases). Germline V CDR1 and CDR2: SQVTM, ANQGSEA. Trimming stripped 4 bases from V and 5 bases from J, with 10 bases between. The CDR3 covers 12 residues.

The chain recombines TRBV7-2 with TRBJ2-3; 8 nucleotides match TRBD2. The V gene end was trimmed by 5 bases and the J gene end by 2 bases; junction bases not matched to a gene: 12. The germline V gene has CDR1 SGHTA and CDR2 FQGNSA. The CDR3 runs 17 residues. CDR3 coding DNA: TGTGCCAGCAGCGGGCGGGGGGCGGAGGGTTACACAGATACGCAGTATTTT. Protein sequence: CASSGRGAEGYTDTQYF.

The rearrangement uses TRBV7-6 and TRBJ1-2; D remains unclear. CDR3 length equals 14 residues. Per germline, CDR1 SGHVS and CDR2 FNYEAQ. V was cut by 1 base and J by 8 bases, with 14 bases left in between. In DNA form, the CDR3 reads TGTGCCAGCAGCTTAGGGTCCGGGAACTTGGGCTACACCTTC. Translating gives CASSLGSGNLGYTF.

The chain couples TRBV2 to TRBJ2-2; D unresolved. Germline assignment: CDR1 SNHLY and CDR2 FYNNEI. The CDR3 is 15 residues long. V lost 4 bases, J lost 1 base, and 10 bases lay in between. The CDR3 region has the DNA TGTGCCAGCAGTGTTGAAGCGAGGAACACCGGGGAGCTGTTTTTT. The encoded protein is CASSVEARNTGELFF.

The V and J genes are TRBV6-5 and TRBJ2-7; 8 positions agree with TRBD2. J lost 0 bases, V lost 2 bases, and 0 bases had no gene match. This CDR3 has 14 residues. Germline V CDR1 and CDR2: MNHEY, SVGAGI. The CDR3 loop reads CASSYAGGSYEQYF. The CDR3 DNA reads TGTGCCAGCAGTTACGCGGGAGGCTCCTACGAGCAGTACTTC.

This clone was seen a handful of times. V and J are TRBV7-2 and TRBJ2-1, with a possible D match to TRBD2 (7 bases). Trimming stripped 7 bases from V and 4 bases from J, with 17 bases between. Germline loops: CDR1 SGHTA, CDR2 FQGNSA. The CDR3 loop spans 15 amino acids. In nucleotides, the CDR3 is TGTGCCAGCACCCTGGGGGGGGCAAGTTACAATGAGCAGTTCTTC. This translates into CASTLGGASYNEQFF.

CDR3 DNA sequence: TGTGCCAGCAGACCGGGACAGGGAGGGTCCTATAATTCACCCCTCCACTTT. Protein product: CASRPGQGGSYNSPLHF. This chain connects TRBV19 to TRBJ1-6, with 9 bases identical to TRBD1. Germline values: CDR1 LNHDA, CDR2 SQIVND (reference sequence). V lost 9 bases to trimming and J lost 1 base; unmatched junction nucleotides: 10. This CDR3 contains 17 residues.

The rearrangement links TRBV27 to TRBJ2-2; 8 positions match TRBD2. The V segment lost 6 bases and the J segment 1 base; nucleotides outside the gene matches: 4. The CDR3 is 15 residues long. The germline V gene encodes CDR1 MNHEY and CDR2 SMNVEV (reference sequence). The CDR3: CASRSGLGNTGELFF. CDR3 DNA sequence: TGTGCCAGCAGGTCGGGACTAGGGAACACCGGGGAGCTGTTTTTT.

The rearrangement uses TRBV21-1 and TRBJ2-3; the table calls TRBD2, which could not be checked here. TRBV21-1 is marked as a pseudogene. The CDR3 spans 18 residues. The CDR3 coding sequence is TGTGCCAGCAGCAAAAAGGGGACGAGGCGGGGGCCCACAGATACGCAGTATTTT. The encoded protein is CASSKKGTRRGPTDTQYF.

J is TRBJ1-2 and V is TRBV27, with 9 bases identical to TRBD1. Germline V lookup: CDR1 MNHEY, CDR2 SMNVEV (reference sequence). There are 13 residues in the CDR3. The junction had 6 bases not matched to a gene; V was cut back by 8 bases and J by 5 bases. The CDR3 region has the DNA TGTGCCAGCGGCCGGGACAGGGTATATGGCTACACCTTC. It is translated as CASGRDRVYGYTF.

The chain joins TRBV28 to TRBJ2-1; 7 positions agree with TRBD1. This CDR3 has 16 residues. CDR1 and CDR2 (germline): MDHEN, SYDVKM. V lost 4 bases, J lost 1 base, and 7 bases stayed unmatched. The CDR3 loop is CASSSYYRGSYNEQFF. DNA of the CDR3: TGTGCCAGCAGTTCCTACTACAGGGGATCCTACAATGAGCAGTTCTTC. Full variable domain (outside the CDR3, taken from reference TRBV28 and TRBJ2-1): DVKVTQSSRYLVKRTGEKVFLECVQDMDHENMFWYRQDPGLGLRLIYFSYDVKMKEKGDIPEGYSVSREKKERFSLILESASTNQTSMYLCASSSYYRGSYNEQFFGPGTRLTVL.

The chain recombines TRBV2 with TRBJ1-2; TRBD1 might be the D (5 bases). From germline, CDR1 is SNHLY and CDR2 FYNNEI. V was shortened by 0 bases and J by 6 bases, with 14 bases between the two germline ends. This CDR3 region has 15 residues. The CDR3 DNA reads TGTGCCAGCAGTGAAGCGGGGGGAGGCAGGGATGGCTACACCTTC. Protein product: CASSEAGGGRDGYTF.

With respect to this clone: One end of the junction varies from germline; a read error may be responsible. The chain employs TRBV6-5 and TRBJ2-1; TRBD2 aligns across 11 bases. This CDR3 has 16 residues. Germline CDR1 and CDR2: MNHEY and SVGAGI. The CDR3 here is CASSYSSGGYRNEQFF. In nucleotides, the CDR3 is TGTGCCAGCAGCTACTCTAGCGGGGGGTATCGGAATGAGCAGTTCTTC.

The rearrangement joins TRBV7-2 to TRBJ2-2; 14 bases align to TRBD2. Trimming removed 5 bases from V and 4 bases from J; junction bases left unmatched: 6. Germline-derived CDR1 and CDR2 are SGHTA and FQGNSA. The CDR3 is 17 amino acids. The CDR3 sequence: CASSATSGGAVTGELFF. CDR3 DNA sequence: TGTGCCAGCAGCGCGACTAGCGGGGGGGCGGTCACCGGGGAGCTGTTTTTT.

The chain recombines TRBV7-6 with TRBJ2-5; 7 positions match TRBD2. The junction had 9 bases not matched to a gene; V was cut back by 5 bases and J by 3 bases. This CDR3 spans 15 amino acids. The germline gives CDR1 SGHVS, CDR2 FNYEAQ. The DNA of the CDR3 is TGTGCCAGCAGCCGGCAGGCGGGGAGGGAAGAGACCCAGTACTTC. Residues: CASSRQAGREETQYF.

With respect to this clone: Distinct nucleotide sequences in the sample also encode this CDR3. CDR3 nucleotide sequence: TGCGCCAGCAGCTTGGCCCCGGGACAGGGGTCAGATACGCAGTATTTT. Its protein is CASSLAPGQGSDTQYF. V usage is TRBV5-1 and J usage is TRBJ2-3, with TRBD1 matching 10 bases. The germline CDR1 and CDR2 sequences are SGHRS and YFSETQ. The CDR3 spans 16 residues. The V segment lost 0 bases and the J segment 4 bases; nucleotides outside the gene matches: 5.